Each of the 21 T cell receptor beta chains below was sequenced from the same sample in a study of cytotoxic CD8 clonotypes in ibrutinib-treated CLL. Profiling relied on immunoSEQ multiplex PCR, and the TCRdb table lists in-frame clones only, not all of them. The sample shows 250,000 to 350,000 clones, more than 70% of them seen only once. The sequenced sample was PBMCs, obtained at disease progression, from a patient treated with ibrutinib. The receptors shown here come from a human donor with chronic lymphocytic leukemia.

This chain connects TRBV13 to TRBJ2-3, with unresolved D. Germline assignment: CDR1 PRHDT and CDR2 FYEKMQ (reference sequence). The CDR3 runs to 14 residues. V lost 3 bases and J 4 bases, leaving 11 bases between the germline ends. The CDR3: CASSFKPRPDTQYF. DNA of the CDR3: TGTGCCAGCAGCTTTAAACCCCGCCCAGATACGCAGTATTTT.

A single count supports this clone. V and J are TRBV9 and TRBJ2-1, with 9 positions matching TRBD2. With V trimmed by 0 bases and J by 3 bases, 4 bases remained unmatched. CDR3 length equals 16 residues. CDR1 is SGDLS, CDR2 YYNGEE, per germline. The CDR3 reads CASSVVGSGGYNEQFF. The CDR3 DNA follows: TGTGCCAGCAGCGTAGTGGGTAGCGGGGGCTACAATGAGCAGTTCTTC.

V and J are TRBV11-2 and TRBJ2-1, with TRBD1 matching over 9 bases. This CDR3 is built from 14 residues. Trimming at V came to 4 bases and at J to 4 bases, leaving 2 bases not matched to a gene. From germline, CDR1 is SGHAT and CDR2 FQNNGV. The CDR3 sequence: CASSYGQGYNEQFF. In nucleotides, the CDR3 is TGTGCCAGCAGCTACGGACAGGGGTACAATGAGCAGTTCTTC.

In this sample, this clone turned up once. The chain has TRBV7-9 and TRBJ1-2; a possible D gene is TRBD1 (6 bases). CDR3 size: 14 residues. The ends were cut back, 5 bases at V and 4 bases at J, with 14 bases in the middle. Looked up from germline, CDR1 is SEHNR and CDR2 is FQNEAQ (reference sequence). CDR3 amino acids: CASSNRAYVYGYTF. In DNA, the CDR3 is TGTGCCAGCAGCAACAGGGCATATGTCTATGGCTACACCTTC. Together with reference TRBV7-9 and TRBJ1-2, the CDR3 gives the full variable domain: DTGVSQNPRHKITKRGQNVTFRCDPISEHNRLYWYRQTLGQGPEFLTYFQNEAQLEKSRLLSDRFSAERPKGSFSTLEIQRTEQGDSAMYLCASSNRAYVYGYTFGSGTRLTVV.

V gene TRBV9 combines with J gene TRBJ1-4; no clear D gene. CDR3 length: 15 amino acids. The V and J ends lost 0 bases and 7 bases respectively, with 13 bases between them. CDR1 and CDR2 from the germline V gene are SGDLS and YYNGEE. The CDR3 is CASSVEGRRSEKLFF. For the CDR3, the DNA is TGTGCCAGCAGCGTAGAGGGAAGGAGGAGTGAAAAACTGTTTTTT.

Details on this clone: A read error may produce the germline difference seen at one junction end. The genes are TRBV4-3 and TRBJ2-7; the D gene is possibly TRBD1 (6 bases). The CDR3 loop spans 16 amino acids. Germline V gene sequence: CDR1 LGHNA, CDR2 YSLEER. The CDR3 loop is CASSKDRSFFSYEQYF. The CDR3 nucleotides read TGCGCCAGCAGCAAAGACAGGTCCTTTTTCTCCTACGAGCAGTACTTC.

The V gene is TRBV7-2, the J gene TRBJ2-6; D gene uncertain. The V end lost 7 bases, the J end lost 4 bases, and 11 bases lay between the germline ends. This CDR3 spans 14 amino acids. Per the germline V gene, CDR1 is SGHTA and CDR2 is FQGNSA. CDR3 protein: CASNPKSGANVLTF. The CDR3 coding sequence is TGTGCCAGCAACCCAAAGTCCGGGGCCAACGTCCTGACTTTC.

The DNA of the CDR3 is TGCGCCAGCAGCCAAGGACTAGCGGGAGTCTCCGGGGAGCTGTTTTTT. It specifies CASSQGLAGVSGELFF. The V and J genes are TRBV4-1 and TRBJ2-2; TRBD2 agrees at 12 bases. The CDR3 length is 16 residues. CDR1 MGHRA and CDR2 YSYEKL come from the germline V gene. After removal of 1 base from V and 6 bases from J, the junction contained 3 bases not matched to a gene.

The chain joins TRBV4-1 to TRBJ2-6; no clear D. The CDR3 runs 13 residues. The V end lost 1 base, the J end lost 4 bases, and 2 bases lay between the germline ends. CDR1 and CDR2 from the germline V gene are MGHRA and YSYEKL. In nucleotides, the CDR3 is TGCGCCAGCAGCCAAGTCGGGGCCAACGTCCTGACTTTC. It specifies CASSQVGANVLTF.

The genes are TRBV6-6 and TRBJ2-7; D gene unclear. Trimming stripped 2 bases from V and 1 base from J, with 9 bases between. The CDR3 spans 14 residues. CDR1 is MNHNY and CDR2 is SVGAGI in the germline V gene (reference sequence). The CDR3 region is CASSYASFSYEQYF. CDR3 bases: TGTGCCAGCAGTTACGCCAGTTTTTCCTACGAGCAGTACTTC.

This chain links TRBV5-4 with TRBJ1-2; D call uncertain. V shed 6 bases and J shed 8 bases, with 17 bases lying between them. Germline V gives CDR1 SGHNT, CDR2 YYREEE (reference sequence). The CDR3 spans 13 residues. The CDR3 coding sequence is TGTGCCAGCACGGTGGGGATACGGAGCGGCTACACCTTC. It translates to CASTVGIRSGYTF. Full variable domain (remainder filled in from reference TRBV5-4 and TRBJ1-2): ETGVTQSPTHLIKTRGQQVTLRCSSQSGHNTVSWYQQALGQGPQFIFQYYREEENGRGNFPPRFSGLQFPNYSSELNVNALELDDSALYLCASTVGIRSGYTFGSGTRLTVV.

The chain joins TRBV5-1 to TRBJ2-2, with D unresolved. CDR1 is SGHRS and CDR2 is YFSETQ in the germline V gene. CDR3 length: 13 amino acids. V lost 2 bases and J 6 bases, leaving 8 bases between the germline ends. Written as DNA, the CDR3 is TGCGCCAGCAGCTTCTCACCCCCCGGGGAGCTGTTTTTT. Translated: CASSFSPPGELFF.

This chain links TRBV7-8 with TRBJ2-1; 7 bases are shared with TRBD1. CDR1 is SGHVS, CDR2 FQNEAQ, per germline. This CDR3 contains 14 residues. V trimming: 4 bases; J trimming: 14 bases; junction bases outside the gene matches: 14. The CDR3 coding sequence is TGTGCCAGCAGCTCCCAACCCGTCAGGGGGTGGGAGTTCTTC. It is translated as CASSSQPVRGWEFF.

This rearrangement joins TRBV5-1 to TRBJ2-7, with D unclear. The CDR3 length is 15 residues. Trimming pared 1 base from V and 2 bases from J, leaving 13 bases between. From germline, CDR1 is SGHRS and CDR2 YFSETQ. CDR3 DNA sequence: TGCGCCAGCAGCTTGCTTGAAGGGTTCCCCTACGAGCAGTACTTC. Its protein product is CASSLLEGFPYEQYF. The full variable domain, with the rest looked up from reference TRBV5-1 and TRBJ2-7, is KAGVTQTPRYLIKTRGQQVTLSCSPISGHRSVSWYQQTPGQGLQFLFEYFSETQRNKGNFPGRFSGRQFSNSRSEMNVSTLELGDSALYLCASSLLEGFPYEQYFGPGTRLTVT.

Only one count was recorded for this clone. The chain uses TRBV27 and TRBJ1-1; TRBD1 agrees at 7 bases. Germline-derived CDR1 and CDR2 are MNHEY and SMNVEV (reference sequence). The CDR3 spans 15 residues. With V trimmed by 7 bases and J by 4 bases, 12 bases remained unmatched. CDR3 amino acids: CASIKRQGWSTEAFF. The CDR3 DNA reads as TGTGCCAGCATTAAAAGACAGGGTTGGAGCACTGAAGCTTTCTTT.

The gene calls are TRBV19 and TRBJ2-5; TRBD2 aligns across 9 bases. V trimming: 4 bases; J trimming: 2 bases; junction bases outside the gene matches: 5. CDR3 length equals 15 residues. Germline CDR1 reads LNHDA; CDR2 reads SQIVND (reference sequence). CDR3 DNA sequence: TGTGCCAGTAGTAGTGTAGCGGGGGTACAAGAGACCCAGTACTTC. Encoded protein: CASSSVAGVQETQYF.

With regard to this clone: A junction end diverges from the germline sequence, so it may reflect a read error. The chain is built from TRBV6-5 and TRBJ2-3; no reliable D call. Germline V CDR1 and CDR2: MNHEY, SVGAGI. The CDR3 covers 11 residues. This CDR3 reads CASANTYTQYF. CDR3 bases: TGTGCCAGCGCTAACACATATACGCAGTATTTT.

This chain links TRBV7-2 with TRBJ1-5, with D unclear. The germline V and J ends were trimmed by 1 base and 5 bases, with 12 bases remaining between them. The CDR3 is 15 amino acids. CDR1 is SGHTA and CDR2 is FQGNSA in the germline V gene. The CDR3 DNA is TGTGCCAGCAGCTTAGAGTTTTGGCAGGATCAGCCCCAGCATTTT. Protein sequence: CASSLEFWQDQPQHF.

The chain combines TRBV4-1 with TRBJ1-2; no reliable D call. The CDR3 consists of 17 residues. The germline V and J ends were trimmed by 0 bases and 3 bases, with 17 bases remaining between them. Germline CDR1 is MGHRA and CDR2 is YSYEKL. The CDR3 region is CASSQEPAGGPYYGYTF. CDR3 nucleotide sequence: TGCGCCAGCAGCCAAGAACCGGCAGGAGGGCCCTACTATGGCTACACCTTC.

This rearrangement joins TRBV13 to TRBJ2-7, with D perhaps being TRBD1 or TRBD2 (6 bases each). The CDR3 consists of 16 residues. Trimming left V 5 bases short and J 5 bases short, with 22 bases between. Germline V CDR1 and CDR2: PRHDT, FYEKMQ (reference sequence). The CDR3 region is CASSTTLGGKRNEQYF. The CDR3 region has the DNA TGTGCCAGCAGCACCACCCTAGGGGGGAAGAGGAACGAGCAGTACTTC.

CDR3 residues: CASSRGGNTIYF. CDR3 DNA sequence: TGTGCCAGCAGCCGGGGGGGAAACACCATATATTTT. The chain is built from TRBV11-2 and TRBJ1-3, with a tentative D call TRBD1 (5 bases). Trimming stripped 5 bases from V and 4 bases from J, with 6 bases between. CDR3 size: 12 residues. Looked up from germline, CDR1 is SGHAT and CDR2 is FQNNGV.